This T cell receptor beta chain appears in the sequencing data of a study of cytomegalovirus exposure and HLA in healthy donors. This CDR3 is built from 16 residues. With V trimmed by 5 bases and J by 4 bases, 13 bases remained unmatched. CDR1 is SGHTS, CDR2 YDEGEE, per germline. The table came from immunoSEQ multiplex PCR; TCRdb's copy has only in-frame clones and leaves some out. This repertoire shows approximately 54,000 clones, approximately 89% found once; its top ten account for around 8.4%. This chain connects TRBV5-8 to TRBJ2-3, with 7 positions matching TRBD1. This receptor was identified in a woman under 30 in good health and CMV-seropositive. The source material was PBMCs. The chain's CDR3 is CASRRPGQPLSDTQYF. DNA for the CDR3: TGTGCCAGCAGGAGACCGGGACAGCCTCTTTCAGATACGCAGTATTTT.